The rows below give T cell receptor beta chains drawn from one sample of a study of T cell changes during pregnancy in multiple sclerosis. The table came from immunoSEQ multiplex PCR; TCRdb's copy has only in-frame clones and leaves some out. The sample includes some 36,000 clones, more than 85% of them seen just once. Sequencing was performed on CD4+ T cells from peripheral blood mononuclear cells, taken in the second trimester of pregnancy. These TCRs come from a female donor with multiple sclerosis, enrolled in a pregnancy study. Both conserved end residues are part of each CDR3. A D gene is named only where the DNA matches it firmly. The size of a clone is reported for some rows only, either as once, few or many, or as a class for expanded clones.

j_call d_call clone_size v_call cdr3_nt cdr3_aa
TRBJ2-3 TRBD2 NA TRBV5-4 TGTGCCAGCAGCCAAACTAGCGGGGGGGTCCTAGATACGCAGTATTTT CASSQTSGGVLDTQYF
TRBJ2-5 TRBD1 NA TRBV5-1 TGCGCCAGCAGCTTTCAGGGGGAAGAGACCCAGTACTTC CASSFQGEETQYF
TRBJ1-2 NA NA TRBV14 TGTGCCAGCAGCTCAGCAGGGTCGAGTCTTGGCTACACCTTC CASSSAGSSLGYTF
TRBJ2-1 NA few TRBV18 TGTGCCAGCTCACCCCGAGAGAAAAATGAGCAGTTCTTC CASSPREKNEQFF
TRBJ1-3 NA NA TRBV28 TGTGCCAGCAGTTTATCAGGGATCTCTGGAAACACCATATATTTT CASSLSGISGNTIYF
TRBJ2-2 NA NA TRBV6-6 TGTGCCAGCAGCAACTCTAGGTCCACCGGGGAGCTGTTTTTT CASSNSRSTGELFF
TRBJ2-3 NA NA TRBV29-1 TGCAGCGTTGAAGAGGACAAGGACACAGATACGCAGTATTTT CSVEEDKDTDTQYF
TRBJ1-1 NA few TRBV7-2 TGTGCCAGCAGCTTAAGTTCTCACTCCACTGAAGCTTTCTTT CASSLSSHSTEAFF
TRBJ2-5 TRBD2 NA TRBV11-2 TGTGCCAGCAGAGGACTAGCGGGGAAACAAGAGACCCAGTACTTC CASRGLAGKQETQYF
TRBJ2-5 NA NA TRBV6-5 TGTGCCAGCAGTTCTCGACCAGAACCACGGGAAGAGACCCAGTACTTC CASSSRPEPREETQYF
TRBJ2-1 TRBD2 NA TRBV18 TGTGCCAGCTCACCGGGGCTAGCGGGAAAGGATGAGCAGTTCTTC CASSPGLAGKDEQFF
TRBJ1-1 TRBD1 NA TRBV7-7 TGTGCCAGCAGCCGTGACAGGGGGGAAGCTTTCTTT CASSRDRGEAFF
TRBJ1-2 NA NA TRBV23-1 TGCGCCAGAAGTCTCTATCACAGGGTCTATGGCTACACCTTC CARSLYHRVYGYTF
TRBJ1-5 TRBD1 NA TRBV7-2 TGTGCCAGCAGCGCGGACAGGGTCGAGAATCAGCCCCAGCATTTT CASSADRVENQPQHF
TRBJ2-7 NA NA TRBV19 TGTGCCAGTACTAAGTTTTGTGTAACGGGCTCCTACGAGCAGTACTTC CASTKFCVTGSYEQYF
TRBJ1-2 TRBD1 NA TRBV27 TGTGCCAGCAGTCCTAAATGGGACAGGGTATGGGAAGGCTACACCTTC CASSPKWDRVWEGYTF
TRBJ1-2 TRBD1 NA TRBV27 TGTGCCAGCAAAGGACAGGAAATCTATGGCTACACCTTC CASKGQEIYGYTF
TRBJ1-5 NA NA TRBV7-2 TGTGCCAGCAGCTCCCCTGGAGGGGCGATGGCTGGTAATCAGCCCCAGCATTTT CASSSPGGAMAGNQPQHF
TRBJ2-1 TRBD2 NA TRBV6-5 TGTGCCAGCAGTTACTCGTCCAGCGGGAAGGGAGGTGAGCAGTTCTTC CASSYSSSGKGGEQFF
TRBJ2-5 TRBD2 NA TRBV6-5 TGTGCCAGCAGTTACTCGGGATGGGAGGGCCAAGAGACCCAGTACTTC CASSYSGWEGQETQYF
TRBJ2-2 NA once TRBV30 TGTGCCTGGACCAAAGGGCGGGTGCGAGGCACCGGGGAGCTGTTTTTT CAWTKGRVRGTGELFF
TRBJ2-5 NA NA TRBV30 TGTGCCTGGAGTGTCTTACAGGGAAGCGTGCAGACCCAGTACTTC CAWSVLQGSVQTQYF
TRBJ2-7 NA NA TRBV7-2 TGTGCCAGCAGCTTAGCGCGGGACCGCTACGAGCAGTACTTC CASSLARDRYEQYF
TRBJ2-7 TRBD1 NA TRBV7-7 TGTGCCAGCAGCCCAGGGGGTGGGGACGAGCAGTACTTC CASSPGGGDEQYF
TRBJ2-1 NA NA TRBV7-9 TGTGCCAGCAGCTTAGGATCGGGAGCCAGTGGGGAGCAGTTCTTC CASSLGSGASGEQFF
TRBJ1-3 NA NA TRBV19 TGTGCCAGTAAAGAGGAGATCTCTGGAAACACCATATATTTT CASKEEISGNTIYF
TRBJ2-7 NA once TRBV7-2 TGTGCCAGCAGTACCAACCGGGTTCGCGAGCAGTACTTC CASSTNRVREQYF
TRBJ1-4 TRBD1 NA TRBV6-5 TGTGCCAGCAGTTTACAGGGAGGACAGGGGGCAACAAAACTGTTTTTT CASSLQGGQGATKLFF
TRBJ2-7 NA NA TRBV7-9 TGTGCCAGCAGCTCCCCGGGGGGCACCTACGAGCAGTACTTC CASSSPGGTYEQYF
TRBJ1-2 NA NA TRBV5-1 TGCGCCAGCAGCTTGCCCCGACAAGGGGCCTATGGCTACACCTTC CASSLPRQGAYGYTF
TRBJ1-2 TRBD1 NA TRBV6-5 TGTGCCAGCAGTGACGGGACAGGGAGGAGTGGCTACACCTTC CASSDGTGRSGYTF
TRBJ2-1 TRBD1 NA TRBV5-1 TGCGCCAGCAGCGCCCTACCGGACAGGGGGAATGAGCAGTTCTTC CASSALPDRGNEQFF
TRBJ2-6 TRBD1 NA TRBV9 TGTGCCAGCAGCGTAGACCCTACCGGGACAGGGGTCTCTGGGGCCAACGTCCTGACTTTC CASSVDPTGTGVSGANVLTF
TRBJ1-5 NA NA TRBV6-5 TGTGCCAGCAGATCGGTACGGAGTCAGCCCCAGCATTTT CASRSVRSQPQHF
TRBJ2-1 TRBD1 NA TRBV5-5 TGTGCCAGCAGCTTGGCCGGCAGGGGGCATTTGGATGAGCAGTTCTTC CASSLAGRGHLDEQFF
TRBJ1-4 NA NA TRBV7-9 TGTGCCAGCAGCCGACACAACAGGGTTGGAGAAAAACTGTTTTTT CASSRHNRVGEKLFF
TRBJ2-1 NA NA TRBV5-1 TGCGCCAGCAGTAAACAGGGACCTGAGCAGTTCTTC CASSKQGPEQFF
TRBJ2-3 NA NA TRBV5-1 TGCGCCAGCAGCTTGGGAGCGGCAGATACGCAGTATTTT CASSLGAADTQYF
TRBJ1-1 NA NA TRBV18 TGTGCCAGCTCACCTAGGAACACTGAAGCTTTCTTT CASSPRNTEAFF
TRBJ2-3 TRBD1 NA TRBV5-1 TGCGCCAGCACCCTATGGACAGGACTCACAGATACGCAGTATTTT CASTLWTGLTDTQYF
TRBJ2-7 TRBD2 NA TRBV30 TGTGCCTGGAGTACTACCGGGACTAGCGGGAGTTCTCAGTACTTC CAWSTTGTSGSSQYF
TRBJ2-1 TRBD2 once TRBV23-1 TGCGCCAGCAGTCAATGGCCAGCGGGGGGGCCGACCGACAATGAGCAGTTCTTC CASSQWPAGGPTDNEQFF
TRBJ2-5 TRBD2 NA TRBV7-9 TGTGCCAGCGCCCGCGGAACGGGGGGGCGAACTTTACAAGAGACCCAGTACTTC CASARGTGGRTLQETQYF
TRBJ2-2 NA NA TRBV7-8 TGTGCCAGCAGCATGATGATAGAGGCCGGGGAGCTGTTTTTT CASSMMIEAGELFF
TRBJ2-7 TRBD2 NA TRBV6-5 TGTGCCAGCAGTTACTCCAGCGGGGGGGCGACTTACGAGCAGTACTTC CASSYSSGGATYEQYF
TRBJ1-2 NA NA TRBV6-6 TGTGCCAGCAGATACTCGTTAGAGGGCACGGGAGGCTACACCTTC CASRYSLEGTGGYTF
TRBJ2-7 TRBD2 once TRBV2 TGTGCCAGCCATGCTAGGACTAGCGGGGGTTACGAGCAGTACTTC CASHARTSGGYEQYF
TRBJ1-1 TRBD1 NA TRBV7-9 TGTGCCAGCAGCCCCCCCGACCCCGGCAGGGGGCTAAGGCACACTGAAGCTTTCTTT CASSPPDPGRGLRHTEAFF
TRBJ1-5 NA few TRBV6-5 TGTGCCAGCAGCACAGGTTTTAGCAATCAGCCCCAGCATTTT CASSTGFSNQPQHF
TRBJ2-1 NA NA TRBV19 TGTGCCAGTAGACTCCTGGAGGCTCCGGGGGATAATGAGCAGTTCTTC CASRLLEAPGDNEQFF